Sequencing of this T cell receptor beta chain was carried out in a study of T cells after yellow fever vaccination. Study details: Preparing low-cell-number fractions relied on SMART-Seq v4 Ultra Low Input. Study findings and constraints: The CD4 and CD8 compartments had a small share of their clonotypes in common.

At least ten counts were recorded for this clonotype. Antigen specificity is unknown. Template switching by 5'RACE produced TCR cDNA, adding a universal primer site and UMIs. Each CDR3 protein is one row after TCRdb ran MiXCR on the 5' RACE reads. The data hold 300,000 to 450,000 distinct CDR3 sequences, with around 6.4% observed a single time. Germline V gene data show CDR1 as SGHAT and CDR2 as FQNNGV. This CDR3 has 19 residues. The V segment lost 0 bases and the J segment 2 bases; nucleotides outside the gene matches: 11. This receptor was obtained from a man aged 25 to 40 who received the YFV17D yellow fever vaccine. The V gene is TRBV11-2, the J gene TRBJ2-2, with 8 bases fitting TRBD2. Material: PBMCs, obtained 5 days after the yellow fever booster vaccination. CDR3 amino acids: CASSLDVGREGLNTGELFF. In DNA form, the CDR3 reads TGTGCCAGCAGCTTAGATGTGGGACGGGAGGGGTTAAACACCGGGGAGCTGTTTTTT.